This TCR beta chain was sequenced in a study of OX40 agonist ivuxolimab in advanced cancers. At the level of the whole study: The costimulatory receptor OX40 (CD134) was targeted by ivuxolimab, a fully human IgG2 agonistic monoclonal antibody. In the dose-escalation cohort, roughly 80% of patients were male, and the mean age was roughly 60 years, with a range of about 23 to 80. The paper covers the monotherapy dose-escalation part of the phase I ivuxolimab trial, which included N ≈ 54 patients. Peripheral TCRbeta sequencing was intended to test whether TCR sequence diversity was altered and clonal T-cell expansion was caused by ivuxolimab. Intravenous ivuxolimab was administered to patients every 2 weeks at six dose levels: 0.01, 0.1, 0.3, 1.5, 3 and 10 mg/kg. Patients were allowed to have had prior anti-PD-1, anti-PD-L1 or anti-CTLA-4 therapy, and approximately 41% of the dose-escalation patients had previously received checkpoint inhibitors. Partial responses were achieved by three dose-escalation patients, of whom one had hepatocellular carcinoma and two had cutaneous melanoma. Among the approximately 50 dose-escalation patients, about 19 had hepatocellular carcinoma, about 15 melanoma, 9 renal cell carcinoma and 9 head and neck cancer. Beyond this particular receptor, the publication reports: Low levels of normalized T-cell clonal expansion were also seen in some nonresponding patients. In the 0.1-3.0 mg/kg groups, partial responders were among the patients with the lowest normalized peripheral clonal expansion, particularly in CD8+ T cells. On average, CD8+ T cells showed more expanded clones than CD4+ T cells after ivuxolimab. The antigen specificity of the peripheral T cells that underwent clonal expansion was not determined. At doses from 0.1 to 3.0 mg/kg, clonal expansion was seen in both CD4+ and CD8+ blood T cells between baseline and week 6.

Genomic DNA was isolated from the sorted cells so that the TCRbeta CDR3 region could be sequenced. The immunoSEQ Assay was used for sequencing of TCRbeta CDR3 regions. TCRdb retrieved this table from immuneACCESS and kept in-frame rearrangements only. Not all clones are present; in checked studies, unresolved V genes account for under half, and no reason is known for the remainder. Across this sample there are 65,000 to 80,000 clones, with nearly 95% seen only once. The ten largest clonotypes hold 6.2% of the sample. The trial excluded patients who had a history of autoimmune disease or who were on systemic immunosuppression. Peripheral blood for TCR sequencing was collected from all dose cohorts at baseline, on cycle 4 day 1, and on cycle 7 day 1. Samples were obtained from an open-label, multicenter, first-in-human phase I dose-escalation trial of ivuxolimab. Adults with locally advanced or metastatic head and neck squamous cell, hepatocellular, melanoma or renal cell carcinoma were enrolled in the trial. Before TCR sequencing, CD4+ T cells and CD8+ T cells from peripheral blood were sorted into separate populations.

This clone showed up just a few times. Which antigen it targets is not known. One base away there is no much larger clone; base qualities are not given. The CDR3 covers 16 residues, taking in both the cysteine and the phenylalanine. The read is trimmed to its CDR3 DNA, 48 bases read in frame from base 1. Relative to germline, V is missing 2 bases and J is missing 7 bases, with 3 bases of the junction outside any gene match. Based on the germline V gene (reference sequence), the CDR1 and CDR2 sequences are LNHDA and SQIVND. The starting material was CD4+ or CD8+ T cells sorted from blood, obtained in a trial of the OX40 agonist ivuxolimab. The source is an adult with an advanced solid tumor such as melanoma, head and neck, liver or kidney cancer. The chain uses TRBV19 and TRBJ1-6, and TRBD1 matches 12 of the central bases. The CDR3 region reads CASSIPGTGGNSPLHF. In nucleotides, the sequence is TGTGCCAGTAGTATACCCGGGACAGGGGGCAATTCACCCCTCCACTTT. When the CDR3 is completed using the reference TRBV19 and TRBJ1-6 genes on either side, the full variable domain is DGGITQSPKYLFRKEGQNVTLSCEQNLNHDAMYWYRQDPGQGLRLIYYSQIVNDFQKGDIAEGYSVSREKKESFPLTVTSAQKNPTAFYLCASSIPGTGGNSPLHFGNGTRLTVT.